This T cell receptor beta chain was captured by sequencing in a study of radiotherapy plus CTLA-4 blockade in lung cancer. Findings of the study overall: The best predictor of response was reported to be early blood T cell clone dynamics, with interferon-beta.

Germline V gene sequence: CDR1 MGHRA, CDR2 YSYEKL. Trimming shortened V by 1 base and J by 7 bases, and 8 bases separated the two germline ends. The CDR3 covers 12 residues. The data were produced by immunoSEQ multiplex PCR, yet TCRdb's version contains in-frame clones alone and is incomplete. Here the sample spans 60,000 to 65,000 clones, approximately 80% being singletons. As concerns this clone: Its antigen is not known.

Focal radiation plus CTLA-4 blockade with ipilimumab was administered to patients who had chemo-refractory metastatic non-small-cell lung cancer. This chain links TRBV4-1 with TRBJ2-7; perhaps TRBD1 as D (7 bases). The material sequenced was peripheral blood, taken from a patient treated with radiotherapy plus ipilimumab. This TCR derives from a human donor with non-small cell lung cancer who had a complete response to radiotherapy plus ipilimumab. CDR3 residues: CASSQAGGEQYF. The DNA for the CDR3 is TGCGCCAGCAGCCAAGCAGGGGGGGAGCAGTACTTC.